This T cell receptor beta chain was recovered during a study of T cell responses to AZD1222 COVID-19 vaccine. The CDR3 sequence is 17 residues long. V shed 6 bases, J shed 9 bases, and the junction held 20 bases outside the gene matches. Per the germline V gene, CDR1 is SEHNR and CDR2 is FQNEAQ (reference sequence). Generated by immunoSEQ multiplex PCR, the TCRdb table keeps only in-frame clones and is missing some. The sample shows roughly 55,000 clones, more than 70% of them seen only once. In the case of this clone: Its cognate antigen is unknown.

General observations from the study: At 160-218 and 743-854, vaccine-associated CD4 TCRs were dominant, and they spanned spike. Every sample of the repertoires postdated the peak T cell response. The donor group comprised mostly white British people and more females; the analysis possibly underestimated clonal diversity.

The sequences come from peripheral blood, collected on day 0 of AZD1222 vaccination. The chain links TRBV7-9 to TRBJ1-2, with 9 bases lining up with TRBD1. The source of this sequence is an adult in good health. This chain's CDR3 is CASSYGGQGSVPNRYTF. The CDR3 DNA reads as TGTGCCAGCAGTTATGGGGGACAGGGCTCAGTACCTAATCGCTACACCTTC.